This T cell receptor (beta chain) was observed in a study of shared clonotypes between healthy human individuals. Study summary: CD4 naive cells filled three plates per donor, CD4 memory three, CD8 naive two and CD8 memory one.

With 5 bases removed from V and 4 bases from J, the gap between germline ends came to 18 bases. The CDR3 contains 16 residues. Germline CDR1 is MDHEN and CDR2 is SYDVKM. Profiling relied on immunoSEQ multiplex PCR, and the TCRdb table lists in-frame clones only, not all of them. Of almost 700,000 clones detected, 92% appear once; the ten largest clones hold roughly 22%. CD8 cells classed as naive were CD45RO-negative and positively selected for CCR7, excluding terminally differentiated effector memory CD45RA+ cells. Recent acute infections and vaccinations were absent in the healthy HIV-negative adult donors. On this clone: Antigen unknown.

Study outcomes and limitations: Clonotype sharing across donors was expected to vary with sequencing depth.

Specimen: naive CD8+ T cells sorted from blood. The chain has TRBV28 and TRBJ2-1; possibly TRBD2 for D (6 bases). The clonotype was recovered from a man aged 25-45 years in good health. The CDR3 coding sequence is TGTGCCAGCAGTCTCGGGACTCACCTACTTTACAATGAGCAGTTCTTC. Translating it yields CASSLGTHLLYNEQFF.